This T cell receptor (beta chain) was retrieved from a study of tumor-infiltrating lymphocytes in primary liver carcinoma. In the study overall: Male and female patients aged 30 to 69 years made up the cohort. Study-level results: A fraction of only about 7.5-25% of top clones appeared in all five tumor regions.

Co-extraction of RNA and DNA was performed on roughly 20-31 mg of unsorted bulk tissue. All of the tumor samples contained over 75% viable tumor cells. About this clonotype: The antigen is undetermined. At one of its ends the junction is not consistent with the germline gene, which may arise from a read error.

A primer matching the constant region was used to make TCR beta cDNA from 500 ng of total RNA. Slightly modified ARM-PCR served as the procedure for the TCR beta libraries. These libraries came from three rounds of nested multiplex PCR. TCRdb called the multiplex PCR reads again in MiXCR, with one record for every CDR3 protein. The table has fewer than 200,000 distinct CDR3 sequences, roughly 80% seen once. This TCR came from a man aged 35-49 years with primary liver carcinoma and hepatitis B virus infection. Material: tumor tissue from primary liver carcinoma.

CDR3: CIVVGGAYEQYF. CDR3 nucleotide sequence: TGCATCGTTGTAGGGGGGGCCTACGAGCAGTACTTC. This chain connects TRBV29-1 to TRBJ2-7; maybe TRBD2 (7 bases). CDR3 length: 12 residues. Per the germline V gene, CDR1 is SQVTM and CDR2 is ANQGSEA.